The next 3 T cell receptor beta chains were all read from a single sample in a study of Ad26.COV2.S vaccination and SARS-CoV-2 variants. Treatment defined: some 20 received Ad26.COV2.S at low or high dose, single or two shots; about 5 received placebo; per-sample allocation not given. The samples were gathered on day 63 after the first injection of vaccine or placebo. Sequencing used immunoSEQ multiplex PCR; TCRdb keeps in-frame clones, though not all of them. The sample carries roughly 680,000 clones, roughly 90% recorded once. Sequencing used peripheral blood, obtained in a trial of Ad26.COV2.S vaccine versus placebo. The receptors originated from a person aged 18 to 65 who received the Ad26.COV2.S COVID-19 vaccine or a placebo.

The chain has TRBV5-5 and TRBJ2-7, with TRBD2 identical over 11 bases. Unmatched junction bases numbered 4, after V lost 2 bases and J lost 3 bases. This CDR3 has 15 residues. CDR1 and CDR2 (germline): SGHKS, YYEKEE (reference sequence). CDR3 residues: CASSFLAGGVYEQYF. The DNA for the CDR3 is TGTGCCAGCAGCTTTCTAGCGGGGGGTGTCTACGAGCAGTACTTC.

The CDR3 DNA sequence: TGTGCCAGCAGTTACGGGGGGGAGTTCTTC. It encodes CASSYGGEFF. The chain is built from TRBV6-6 and TRBJ2-1; TRBD2 agrees at 7 bases. CDR1 is MNHNY and CDR2 is SVGAGI in the germline V gene (reference sequence). The junction had 0 bases not matched to a gene; V was cut back by 2 bases and J by 14 bases. The CDR3 has 10 amino acids.

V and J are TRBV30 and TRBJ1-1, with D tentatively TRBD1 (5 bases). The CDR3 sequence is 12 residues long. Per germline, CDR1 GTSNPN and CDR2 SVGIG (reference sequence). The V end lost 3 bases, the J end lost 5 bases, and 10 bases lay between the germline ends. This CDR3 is CAWRRGFTEAFF. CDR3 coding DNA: TGTGCCTGGAGGCGGGGGTTTACTGAAGCTTTCTTT.